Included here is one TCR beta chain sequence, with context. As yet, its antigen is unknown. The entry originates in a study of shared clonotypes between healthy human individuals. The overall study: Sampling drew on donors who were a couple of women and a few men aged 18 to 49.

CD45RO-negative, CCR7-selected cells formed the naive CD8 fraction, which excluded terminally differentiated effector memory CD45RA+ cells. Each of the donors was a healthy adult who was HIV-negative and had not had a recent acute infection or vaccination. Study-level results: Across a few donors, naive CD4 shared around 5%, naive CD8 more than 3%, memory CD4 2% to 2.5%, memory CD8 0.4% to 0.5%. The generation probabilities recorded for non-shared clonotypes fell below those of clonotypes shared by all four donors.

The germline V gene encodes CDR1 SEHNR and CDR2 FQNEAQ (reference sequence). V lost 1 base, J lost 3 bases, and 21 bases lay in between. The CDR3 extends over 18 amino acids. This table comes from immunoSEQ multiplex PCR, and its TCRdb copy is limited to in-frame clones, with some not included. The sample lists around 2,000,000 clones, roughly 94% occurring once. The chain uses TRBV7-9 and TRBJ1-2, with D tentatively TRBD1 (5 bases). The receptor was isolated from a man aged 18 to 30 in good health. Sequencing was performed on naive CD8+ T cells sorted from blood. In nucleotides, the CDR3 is TGTGCCAGCAGCTTAGTTCTAAGGGGAGGATCGACTGACTATGGCTACACCTTC. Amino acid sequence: CASSLVLRGGSTDYGYTF.